This TCR beta chain is from a study of neurological immune-mediated disorders. The cDNA was generated by 5'RACE with 10-nucleotide random UMIs. Each CDR3 protein is one row after TCRdb ran MiXCR on the 5' RACE reads. The sample lists about 60,000 distinct CDR3 sequences, around a tenth seen once, with about 6.3% in the top ten. V shed 2 bases, J shed 2 bases, and the junction held 3 bases outside the gene matches. Germline assignment: CDR1 KGHDR and CDR2 SFDVKD. This CDR3 comprises 16 residues. Specified time point: longitudinal time-point 1 (baseline). This sequence originates from a male donor with HTLV-1-associated myelopathy (HAM/TSP). Sequencing was done on a sample of PBMCs. The gene calls are TRBV24-1 and TRBJ2-2, with 8 bases lining up with TRBD1. CDR3 DNA sequence: TGTGCCACCAGTGATTCCGGGACAGGCAACACCGGGGAGCTGTTTTTT. It codes for CATSDSGTGNTGELFF.